These 17 T cell receptor beta chains were sequenced from one sample in a study of blood T cell repertoires in COVID-19. The table came from immunoSEQ multiplex PCR; TCRdb's copy has only in-frame clones and leaves some out. In the table there are 70,000 to 100,000 clones, approximately 86% of which are singletons. The specimen sequenced was peripheral blood. Receptors originate from an elderly man with active or convalescent COVID-19.

The rearrangement links TRBV4-2 to TRBJ2-3, with 9 bases matching TRBD2. V was clipped by 1 base and J by 3 bases; unmatched bases: 5. This CDR3 is built from 16 residues. In germline, CDR1 is LGHNA, CDR2 YNFKEQ. In DNA, the CDR3 is TGTGCCAGCAGCCAAGTTGGAGCGGGAGGTACAGATACGCAGTATTTT. Amino acid sequence: CASSQVGAGGTDTQYF.

The chain combines TRBV28 with TRBJ2-3, with TRBD2 matching over 13 bases. Germline CDR1 MDHEN, CDR2 SYDVKM. The CDR3 has 15 amino acids. With V trimmed by 7 bases and J by 2 bases, 3 bases remained unmatched. In DNA, the CDR3 is TGTGCCAGCACAGGACTAGCGGGAGCCACAGATACGCAGTATTTT. The encoded protein is CASTGLAGATDTQYF. Supplemented by reference TRBV28 and TRBJ2-3, the full variable domain reads DVKVTQSSRYLVKRTGEKVFLECVQDMDHENMFWYRQDPGLGLRLIYFSYDVKMKEKGDIPEGYSVSREKKERFSLILESASTNQTSMYLCASTGLAGATDTQYFGPGTRLTVL.

A remark on this clone: Sequence at one end of the junction differs from germline and may be a read error. This chain joins TRBV2 and TRBJ1-1, with D perhaps TRBD1 (6 bases). The CDR3 sequence is 14 residues long. Looked up from germline, CDR1 is SNHLY and CDR2 is FYNNEI. The CDR3 DNA reads as TGTGCCAGCAGGGAAGGGGGAGATCGGACTGAAGCTTTCTTT. Translation: CASREGGDRTEAFF.

This clone appeared a single time. The V gene is TRBV28, the J gene TRBJ2-1, with D tentatively TRBD2 (6 bases). The CDR3 runs 13 residues. Trimming stripped 5 bases from V and 8 bases from J, with 13 bases between. Germline V lookup: CDR1 MDHEN, CDR2 SYDVKM. The CDR3 region is CASSSGPVDEQFF. The CDR3 nucleotides read TGTGCCAGCAGTAGCGGGCCTGTGGATGAGCAGTTCTTC.

This clone has just one count. This chain connects TRBV7-2 to TRBJ2-3; maybe TRBD1 (6 bases). The CDR3 spans 15 residues. The V end lost 2 bases, the J end lost 4 bases, and 13 bases lay between the germline ends. Looked up from germline, CDR1 is SGHTA and CDR2 is FQGNSA. CDR3 residues: CASSLRTESPDTQYF. The CDR3 DNA follows: TGTGCCAGCAGCTTAAGGACAGAGAGCCCAGATACGCAGTATTTT.

The rearrangement links TRBV18 to TRBJ1-1; 8 bases match TRBD1. The CDR3 is 12 residues long. Germline loops: CDR1 KGHSH, CDR2 LQKENI. The V and J ends lost 9 bases and 4 bases, in that order; junction bases with no gene match: 4. This chain's CDR3 is CASSTGGTEAFF. DNA of the CDR3: TGTGCCAGTTCTACAGGGGGCACTGAAGCTTTCTTT.

This chain connects TRBV11-3 to TRBJ2-3; 11 bases map to TRBD2. Trimming removed 0 bases from V and 5 bases from J; junction bases left unmatched: 1. The germline V gene encodes CDR1 SGHNT and CDR2 YENEEA. This CDR3 has 15 residues. The CDR3 is CASSLDGLAGDTQYF. The CDR3 DNA sequence: TGTGCCAGCAGCTTAGATGGACTAGCGGGAGATACGCAGTATTTT. Complete variable domain (other parts from reference TRBV11-3 and TRBJ2-3): EAGVVQSPRYKIIEKKQPVAFWCNPISGHNTLYWYLQNLGQGPELLIRYENEEAVDDSQLPKDRFSAERLKGVDSTLKIQPAELGDSAVYLCASSLDGLAGDTQYFGPGTRLTVL.

The genes are TRBV29-1 and TRBJ2-7; 7 bases are a match to TRBD2. This CDR3 has 13 amino acids. Germline loops: CDR1 SQVTM, CDR2 ANQGSEA. V lost 5 bases to trimming and J lost 0 bases; unmatched junction nucleotides: 4. In DNA form, the CDR3 reads TGCAGCGTTACAGGCGGGAGCTCCTACGAGCAGTACTTC. It is translated as CSVTGGSSYEQYF.

This clone was recorded once. The V gene is TRBV14, the J gene TRBJ2-7, with 8 nucleotides matching TRBD1. V trimming: 0 bases; J trimming: 2 bases; junction bases outside the gene matches: 6. The CDR3 consists of 16 residues. Germline CDR1 and CDR2: SGHDN and FVKESK. The CDR3 nucleotides are TGTGCCAGCAGCCAAGATAGGGGGACAGGCCCCTACGAGCAGTACTTC. This translates into CASSQDRGTGPYEQYF. The entire variable domain, with the rest obtained from reference TRBV14 and TRBJ2-7, is as follows: EAGVTQFPSHSVIEKGQTVTLRCDPISGHDNLYWYRRVMGKEIKFLLHFVKESKQDESGMPNNRFLAERTGGTYSTLKVQPAELEDSGVYFCASSQDRGTGPYEQYFGPGTRLTVT.

This clone was recorded once. J is TRBJ2-2 and V is TRBV11-3; D remains ambiguous. The CDR3 length is 13 residues. Per the germline V gene, CDR1 is SGHNT and CDR2 is YENEEA. Trimming cost V 1 base and J 7 bases, with 7 bases left between them. This chain's CDR3 is CASSLGRIGELFF. CDR3 coding DNA: TGTGCCAGCAGCTTAGGGCGGATCGGGGAGCTGTTTTTT.

The chain recombines TRBV5-1 with TRBJ2-3; unclear D gene. Germline V gives CDR1 SGHRS, CDR2 YFSETQ. The CDR3 length is 15 residues. The germline V and J ends were trimmed by 0 bases and 0 bases, with 8 bases remaining between them. CDR3 loop: CASSLDSYSTDTQYF. Written as DNA, the CDR3 is TGCGCCAGCAGCTTGGATTCTTATAGCACAGATACGCAGTATTTT. Looking up the rest from reference TRBV5-1 and TRBJ2-3 gives the full variable domain: KAGVTQTPRYLIKTRGQQVTLSCSPISGHRSVSWYQQTPGQGLQFLFEYFSETQRNKGNFPGRFSGRQFSNSRSEMNVSTLELGDSALYLCASSLDSYSTDTQYFGPGTRLTVL.

CDR3 residues: CASSPGWTEGATEAFF. DNA for the CDR3: TGCGCCAGCAGCCCCGGCTGGACGGAGGGGGCCACTGAAGCTTTCTTT. The chain couples TRBV5-1 to TRBJ1-1; TRBD1 aligns across 7 bases. There are 16 residues in the CDR3. CDR1 SGHRS and CDR2 YFSETQ come from the germline V gene. J was trimmed by 4 bases and V by 4 bases; bases with no gene match: 13.

A single count supports this clone. This chain connects TRBV5-1 to TRBJ1-2; the D is unclear. The CDR3 covers 14 residues. Germline CDR1 and CDR2: SGHRS and YFSETQ. Between the trimmed V and J ends, which lost 4 bases and 4 bases, there was a span of 14 bases. The CDR3 sequence is CASSPIEPGYGYTF. CDR3 nucleotides: TGCGCCAGCAGCCCCATAGAGCCCGGCTATGGCTACACCTTC.

The gene calls are TRBV3-1 (or the pseudogene TRBV3-2) and TRBJ1-1, with D perhaps TRBD1 (6 bases). This CDR3 is built from 13 residues. Deletions cut 1 base from V and 3 bases from J, with 6 bases between. Germline V CDR1 and CDR2: LGHDT, YNNKEL (reference sequence). In DNA, the CDR3 is TGTGCCAGCAGCCAAGCAGGGGACACTGAAGCTTTCTTT. Protein: CASSQAGDTEAFF.

The CDR3 DNA is TGTGCCAGCAGCTTAGCAAGGGGCACCGGGGAGCTGTTTTTT. It is translated as CASSLARGTGELFF. The chain uses TRBV7-2 and TRBJ2-2; a weak D match, TRBD1 (5 bases). The CDR3 totals 14 residues. CDR1 is SGHTA, CDR2 FQGNSA, per germline. Trimming stripped 0 bases from V and 4 bases from J, with 6 bases between.

The rearrangement uses TRBV4-3 and TRBJ2-1; the match to TRBD2 covers 8 bases. Germline CDR1 reads LGHNA; CDR2 reads YSLEER. J was trimmed by 2 bases and V by 3 bases; bases with no gene match: 6. This CDR3 has 16 residues. The CDR3 spells CASSQAGGQAYNEQFF. CDR3 bases: TGCGCCAGCAGCCAGGCGGGGGGTCAGGCCTACAATGAGCAGTTCTTC.

This rearrangement joins TRBV27 to TRBJ2-3, with no clear D. Looked up from germline, CDR1 is MNHEY and CDR2 is SMNVEV (reference sequence). CDR3 length: 13 amino acids. The ends were cut back, 0 bases at V and 5 bases at J, with 6 bases in the middle. The CDR3, as DNA: TGTGCCAGCAGTTTATCGCCAGAAGATACGCAGTATTTT. Translated: CASSLSPEDTQYF.